Presented here are 4 T cell receptor beta chains from one specimen sequenced in a study of technical replicates of blood from several donors. TCRdb's copy holds only in-frame clones and misses some; the assay was immunoSEQ multiplex PCR. The repertoire holds 50,000 or so clones, with around 90% as singletons. Sequences were obtained from PBMCs. These receptors were collected from a human donor in good health. Some clones in this sample may be carry-over from other donors' samples.

The rearrangement joins TRBV6-1 to TRBJ1-2, with TRBD1 matching over 8 bases. CDR3 size: 13 residues. CDR1 is MNHNS, CDR2 SASEGT, per germline. V shed 6 bases, J shed 8 bases, and the junction held 8 bases outside the gene matches. DNA of the CDR3: TGTGCCAGCAGCCTGAGGACAGGGATCGGCTACACCTTC. Translation gives CASSLRTGIGYTF.

The chain is built from TRBV25-1 and TRBJ1-2, with a possible D match to TRBD1 (6 bases). Germline V gives CDR1 MGHDK, CDR2 SYGVNS. The ends were cut back, 2 bases at V and 8 bases at J, with 15 bases in the middle. The CDR3 has 14 amino acids. The CDR3 sequence: CASSELTNREGYTF. CDR3 DNA sequence: TGTGCCAGCAGTGAACTCACCAACAGGGAAGGCTACACCTTC.

The chain combines TRBV4-1 with TRBJ2-5, with TRBD2 matching 11 bases. Losses at the gene ends were 0 bases for V and 1 base for J; bases not matched to a gene: 7. CDR1 is MGHRA, CDR2 YSYEKL, per germline. CDR3 size: 18 residues. The CDR3 protein is CASSQDLAGGTIQETQYF. The CDR3 coding sequence is TGCGCCAGCAGCCAAGATCTAGCGGGGGGAACAATCCAAGAGACCCAGTACTTC.

The chain carries TRBV2 and TRBJ1-6; D is uncertain. From germline, CDR1 is SNHLY and CDR2 FYNNEI. Trimming left V 1 base short and J 0 bases short, with 10 bases between. The CDR3 extends over 17 amino acids. The CDR3: CASSEGGVYSYNSPLHF. CDR3 nucleotides: TGTGCCAGCAGTGAAGGCGGGGTATACTCCTATAATTCACCCCTCCACTTT.